This note documents a single T cell receptor beta chain sequence. Its antigen is undetermined. The PCR made use of 60 Vbeta and 13 Jbeta primers. Assay used: immunoSEQ multiplex PCR; TCRdb lists only in-frame clones, some missing. The sample includes about 120,000 clones, more than 55% of them seen just once. These data originate in a study of cytomegalovirus exposure and HLA in healthy donors. General study findings and limits: Later work associated fewer than 20,000 TCR beta sequences with HLA alleles at 0.05 false discovery rate.

Trimming left V 2 bases short and J 5 bases short, with 10 bases between. The CDR3 is 14 amino acids. Germline lookup yields CDR1 MNHEY and CDR2 SVGAGI. The rearrangement uses TRBV6-5 and TRBJ2-1; possibly TRBD1 for D (6 bases). The origin of this receptor is a man in his late teens or twenties in good health and CMV-seronegative. The material sequenced was PBMCs. The CDR3 loop is CASSYRGIHNEQFF. As DNA, the CDR3 is TGTGCCAGCAGTTACAGGGGGATCCACAATGAGCAGTTCTTC.